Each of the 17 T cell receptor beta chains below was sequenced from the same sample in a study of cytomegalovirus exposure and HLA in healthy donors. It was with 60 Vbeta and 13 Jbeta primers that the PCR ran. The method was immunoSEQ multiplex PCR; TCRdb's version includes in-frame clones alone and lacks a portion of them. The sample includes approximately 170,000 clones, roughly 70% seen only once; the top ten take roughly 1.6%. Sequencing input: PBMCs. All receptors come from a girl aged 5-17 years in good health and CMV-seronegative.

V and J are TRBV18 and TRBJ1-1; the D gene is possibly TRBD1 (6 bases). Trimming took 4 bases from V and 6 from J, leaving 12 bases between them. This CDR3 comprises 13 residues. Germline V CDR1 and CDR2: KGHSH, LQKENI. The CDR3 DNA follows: TGTGCCAGCTCACTGAGACAGGAAGCTGAAGCTTTCTTT. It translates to CASSLRQEAEAFF.

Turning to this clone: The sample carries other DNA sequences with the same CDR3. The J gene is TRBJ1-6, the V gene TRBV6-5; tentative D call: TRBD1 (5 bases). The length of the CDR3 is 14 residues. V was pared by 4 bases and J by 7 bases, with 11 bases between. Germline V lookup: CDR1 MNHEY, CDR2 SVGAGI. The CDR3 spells CASSWSRENSPLHF. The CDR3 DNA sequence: TGTGCCAGCAGTTGGAGCAGGGAAAATTCACCCCTCCACTTT.

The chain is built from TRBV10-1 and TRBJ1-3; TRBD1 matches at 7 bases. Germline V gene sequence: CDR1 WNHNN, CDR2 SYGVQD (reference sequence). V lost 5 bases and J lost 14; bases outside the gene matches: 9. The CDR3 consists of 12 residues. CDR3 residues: CASSPDRSVVYF. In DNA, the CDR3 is TGCGCCAGCAGTCCGGACAGGAGTGTCGTATATTTT.

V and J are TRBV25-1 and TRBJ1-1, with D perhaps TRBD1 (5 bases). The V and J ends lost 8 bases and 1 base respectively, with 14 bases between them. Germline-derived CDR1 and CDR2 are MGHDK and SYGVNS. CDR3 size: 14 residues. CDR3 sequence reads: CASRQIPENTEAFF. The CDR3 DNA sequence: TGTGCCAGCCGACAGATTCCGGAGAACACTGAAGCTTTCTTT.

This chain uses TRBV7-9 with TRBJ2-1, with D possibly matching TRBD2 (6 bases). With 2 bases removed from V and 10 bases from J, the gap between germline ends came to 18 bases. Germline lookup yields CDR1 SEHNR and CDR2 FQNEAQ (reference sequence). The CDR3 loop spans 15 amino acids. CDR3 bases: TGTGCCAGCAGCTTAATGTTATCAAACGGGGGAGAGCAGTTCTTC. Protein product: CASSLMLSNGGEQFF.

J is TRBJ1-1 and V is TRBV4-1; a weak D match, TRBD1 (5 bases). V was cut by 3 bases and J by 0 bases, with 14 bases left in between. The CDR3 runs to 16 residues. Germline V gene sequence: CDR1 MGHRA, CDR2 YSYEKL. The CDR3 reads CASSQGRGRLNTEAFF. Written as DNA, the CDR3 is TGCGCCAGCAGCCAGGGGAGGGGAAGGTTGAACACTGAAGCTTTCTTT.

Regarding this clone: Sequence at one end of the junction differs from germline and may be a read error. In DNA, the CDR3 is TGTGCCAGCAGGGAAGACATTAACTATGGCTACACCTTC. It translates to CASREDINYGYTF. J is TRBJ1-2 and V is TRBV6-1, with unresolved D. CDR3 length: 13 amino acids. In germline, CDR1 is MNHNS, CDR2 SASEGT.

CDR3 protein: CASLTEYSPLHF. The CDR3 DNA reads TGTGCCAGCCTCACCGAGTATTCACCCCTCCACTTT. The V and J genes are TRBV6-1 and TRBJ1-6, with unresolved D. Trimming cost V 8 bases and J 8 bases, with 10 bases left between them. Germline V gene lookup returns CDR1 MNHNS and CDR2 SASEGT. The CDR3 is made up of 12 amino acids.

The DNA for the CDR3 is TGTGCCAGCAGCCCCGGGTTCCCCCCTTCCGAGCAGTACTTC. Encoded protein: CASSPGFPPSEQYF. V is TRBV5-6 and J is TRBJ2-7, with unresolved D. The CDR3 extends over 14 amino acids. The V end lost 4 bases, the J end lost 6 bases, and 17 bases lay between the germline ends. Germline V CDR1 and CDR2: SGHDT, YYEEEE.

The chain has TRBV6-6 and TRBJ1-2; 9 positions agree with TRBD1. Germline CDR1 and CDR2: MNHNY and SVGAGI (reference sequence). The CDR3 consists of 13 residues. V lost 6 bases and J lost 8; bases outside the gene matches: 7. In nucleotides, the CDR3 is TGTGCCAGCAGCCTAACAGGGGGCGAGGGCTACACCTTC. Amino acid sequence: CASSLTGGEGYTF.

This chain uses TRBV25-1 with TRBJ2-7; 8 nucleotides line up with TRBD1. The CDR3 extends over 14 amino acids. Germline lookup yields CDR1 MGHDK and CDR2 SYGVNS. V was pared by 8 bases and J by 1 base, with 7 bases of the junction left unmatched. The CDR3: CASRGQGRSYEQYF. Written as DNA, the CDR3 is TGTGCCAGCCGCGGACAGGGCCGATCCTACGAGCAGTACTTC.

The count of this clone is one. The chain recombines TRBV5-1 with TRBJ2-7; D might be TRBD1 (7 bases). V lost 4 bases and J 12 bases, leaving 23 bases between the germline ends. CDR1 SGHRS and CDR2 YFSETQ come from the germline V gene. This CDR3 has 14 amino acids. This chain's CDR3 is CASSPEGQWAGGYF. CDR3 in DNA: TGCGCCAGCAGCCCGGAGGGACAGTGGGCCGGTGGGTACTTC.

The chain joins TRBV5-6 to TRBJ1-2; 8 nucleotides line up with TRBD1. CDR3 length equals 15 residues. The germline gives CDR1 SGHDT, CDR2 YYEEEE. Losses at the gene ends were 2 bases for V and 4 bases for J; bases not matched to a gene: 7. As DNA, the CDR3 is TGTGCCAGCAGCTTAGGACAGGGACTTATCTATGGCTACACCTTC. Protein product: CASSLGQGLIYGYTF.

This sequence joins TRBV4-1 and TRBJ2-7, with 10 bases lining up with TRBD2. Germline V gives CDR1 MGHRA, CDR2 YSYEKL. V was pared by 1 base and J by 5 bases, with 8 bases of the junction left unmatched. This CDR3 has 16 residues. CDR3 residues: CASSQVASGGIDEQYF. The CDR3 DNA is TGCGCCAGCAGCCAAGTAGCTAGCGGGGGCATAGACGAGCAGTACTTC.

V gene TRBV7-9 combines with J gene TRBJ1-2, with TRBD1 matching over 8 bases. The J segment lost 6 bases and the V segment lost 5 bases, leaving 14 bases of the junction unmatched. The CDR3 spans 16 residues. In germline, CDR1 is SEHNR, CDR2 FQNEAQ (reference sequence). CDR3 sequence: CASSPTLIQGVDGYTF. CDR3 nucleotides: TGTGCCAGCAGCCCTACTCTCATACAGGGGGTAGATGGCTACACCTTC.

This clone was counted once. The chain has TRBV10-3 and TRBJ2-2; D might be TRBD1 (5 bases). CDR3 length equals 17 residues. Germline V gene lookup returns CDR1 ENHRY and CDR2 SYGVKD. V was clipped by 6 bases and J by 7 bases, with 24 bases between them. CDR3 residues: CAISPSSQAGSGGELFF. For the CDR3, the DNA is TGTGCCATCAGCCCCTCGTCACAGGCCGGCTCCGGCGGGGAGCTGTTTTTT.

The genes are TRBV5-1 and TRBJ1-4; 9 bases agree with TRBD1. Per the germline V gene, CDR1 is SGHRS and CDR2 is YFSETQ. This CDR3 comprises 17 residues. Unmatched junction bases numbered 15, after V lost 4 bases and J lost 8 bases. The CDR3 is CASSNSGQGPAGEKLFF. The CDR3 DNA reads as TGCGCCAGCAGCAACTCGGGACAGGGCCCCGCGGGAGAAAAACTGTTTTTT.